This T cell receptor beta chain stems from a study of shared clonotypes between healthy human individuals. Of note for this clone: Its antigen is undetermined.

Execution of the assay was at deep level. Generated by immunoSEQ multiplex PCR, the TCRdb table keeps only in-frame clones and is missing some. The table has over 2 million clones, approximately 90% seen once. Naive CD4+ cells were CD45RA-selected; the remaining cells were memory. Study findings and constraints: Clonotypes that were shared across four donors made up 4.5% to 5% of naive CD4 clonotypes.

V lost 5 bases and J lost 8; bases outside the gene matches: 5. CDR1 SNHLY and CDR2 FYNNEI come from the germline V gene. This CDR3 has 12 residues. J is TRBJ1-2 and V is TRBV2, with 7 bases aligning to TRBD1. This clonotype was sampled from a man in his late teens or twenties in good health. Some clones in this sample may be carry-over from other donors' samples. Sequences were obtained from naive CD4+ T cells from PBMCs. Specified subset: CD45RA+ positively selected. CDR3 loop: CASSQGGRGYTF. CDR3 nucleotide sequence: TGTGCCAGCAGTCAAGGGGGCCGGGGCTACACCTTC. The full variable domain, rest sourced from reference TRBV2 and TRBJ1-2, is EPEVTQTPSHQVTQMGQEVILRCVPISNHLYFYWYRQILGQKVEFLVSFYNNEISEKSEIFDDQFSVERPDGSNFTLKIRSTKLEDSAMYFCASSQGGRGYTFGSGTRLTVV.